This T cell receptor beta chain emerged from a study of T cell responses to AZD1222 COVID-19 vaccine. Study-wide results and caveats: Breadth and depth of Spike-specific TCRs rose after two AZD1222 doses.

In regard to this clone: Antigen: not known.

Profiled with immunoSEQ multiplex PCR; TCRdb holds only in-frame clones, not every one. The top ten hold about 9.2% of the sample, which has 150,000 to 200,000 clones, 94% seen once. The CDR3 length is 15 residues. Per germline, CDR1 SGHTA and CDR2 FQGTGA. The V gene lost 6 bases and the J gene lost 0 bases, with 15 bases spanning the gap. The sequenced sample was peripheral blood, obtained on day 0 of AZD1222 vaccination. This rearrangement joins TRBV7-3 to TRBJ2-7; possibly TRBD2 for D (6 bases). This sequence originates from an adult in good health. The CDR3 DNA is TGTGCCAGCAGGGTCATTGGAGGGAGCTCCTACGAGCAGTACTTC. Its translation is CASRVIGGSSYEQYF.